The entry below gives a single T cell receptor beta chain sequence along with its context. Its antigen remains unidentified. The data were taken from a study of T cell repertoires in cytomegalovirus infection. Study at large: In public TCR beta signatures, there were indications of both CMV infection and matching HLA type.

TCRdb ran MiXCR on the reads and lists one entry per CDR3 protein. The table includes approximately 400,000 distinct CDR3 sequences, roughly a third detected once. Regarding the study as a whole: Pooled public TCR beta family frequency picked out CMV carriers with the relevant HLA. HLA-C-restricted TCR beta clonotypes specific for CMV led the ex vivo response.

V gave up 0 bases and J gave up 1 base, with 9 bases separating them. The CDR3 is made up of 14 amino acids. Germline CDR1 reads DFQATT; CDR2 reads SNEGSKA (reference sequence). The receptor comes from a human donor in good health (CMV status not recorded). Some clones in this sample may be carry-over from other donors' samples. Sequenced input: PBMCs. This rearrangement joins TRBV20-1 to TRBJ2-5, with D unresolved. The CDR3 spells CSARETTPQETQYF. The CDR3 region has the DNA TGCAGTGCTAGAGAAACGACTCCCCAAGAGACCCAGTACTTC.